The 17 T cell receptor beta chains given below trace back to one sample, sequenced in a study of regulatory dendritic cells for organ transplantation. Assay: immunoSEQ multiplex PCR; the TCRdb copy retains only in-frame clones and omits some. The sample yields tens of thousands of clones, about four fifths seen once. Sequencing was carried out using naive CD4+ T cells from blood. The subset denotes: CD45RA+ naive T cells. Source of these receptors: a human donor in good health.

The V call is TRBV5-1, the J call TRBJ1-5; D might be TRBD1 (5 bases). Between the trimmed V and J ends, which lost 4 bases and 7 bases, there was a span of 15 bases. The CDR3 is 14 residues long. Germline V CDR1 and CDR2: SGHRS, YFSETQ. The DNA of the CDR3 is TGCGCCAGCAGCCTGGAGGGGCCCCACCAGCCCCAGCATTTT. It codes for CASSLEGPHQPQHF.

The CDR3 sequence: CASGLPGGGELFF. CDR3 coding DNA: TGTGCTAGTGGTTTGCCGGGGGGTGGGGAGCTGTTTTTT. The rearrangement links TRBV12-5 to TRBJ2-2, with TRBD2 identical over 7 bases. Germline V gives CDR1 LGHNT, CDR2 FRNRAP. The CDR3 contains 13 residues. The ends lost 2 bases at V and 8 bases at J; junction bases unmatched: 2.

This rearrangement joins TRBV4-1 to TRBJ2-7, with 8 bases that match TRBD1. Trimming removed 4 bases from V and 3 bases from J; junction bases left unmatched: 5. CDR3 length equals 14 residues. Germline CDR1 and CDR2: MGHRA and YSYEKL. CDR3 region: CASSLGRGHYEQYF. CDR3 sequence (DNA): TGCGCCAGCAGCCTGGGCAGGGGGCACTACGAGCAGTACTTC.

The chain employs TRBV2 and TRBJ1-1; no clear D gene. CDR1 and CDR2 (germline): SNHLY, FYNNEI. Trimming removed 4 bases from V and 7 bases from J, with 16 bases in between. The length of the CDR3 is 14 residues. Here the CDR3 DNA reads TGTGCCAGCAGTGTCCTTGACGGGAGAAGTGAAGCTTTCTTT. Residues: CASSVLDGRSEAFF.

V usage is TRBV6-6 and J usage is TRBJ2-5; D gene unclear. The V end was cut by 0 bases, the J end by 4 bases, with 3 bases between. The germline V gene has CDR1 MNHNY and CDR2 SVGAGI (reference sequence). CDR3 size: 12 residues. The CDR3 here is CASSYSGETQYF. CDR3 nucleotides: TGTGCCAGCAGTTACTCCGGAGAGACCCAGTACTTC.

The chain carries TRBV9 and TRBJ2-5; the D is unclear. Germline lookup yields CDR1 SGDLS and CDR2 YYNGEE. The germline V and J ends were trimmed by 5 bases and 3 bases, with 11 bases remaining between them. This CDR3 is built from 13 residues. DNA of the CDR3: TGTGCCAGCAGGGCCCCTAGTGAAGAGACCCAGTACTTC. Amino acid sequence: CASRAPSEETQYF.

This chain uses TRBV18 with TRBJ2-2; 8 bases fit TRBD1. J was trimmed by 1 base and V by 3 bases; bases with no gene match: 1. CDR1 is KGHSH, CDR2 LQKENI, per germline. This CDR3 region has 15 residues. The CDR3 here is CASSPGTGNTGELFF. The DNA for the CDR3 is TGTGCCAGCTCACCCGGGACAGGGAACACCGGGGAGCTGTTTTTT.

This chain links TRBV7-9 with TRBJ2-2; TRBD1 matches 11 bases. Germline loops: CDR1 SEHNR, CDR2 FQNEAQ (reference sequence). Trimming removed 5 bases from V and 5 bases from J; junction bases left unmatched: 4. The CDR3 is made up of 15 amino acids. The CDR3 is CASSADRGRTGELFF. In DNA form, the CDR3 reads TGTGCCAGCAGCGCGGACAGGGGGCGGACCGGGGAGCTGTTTTTT.

The chain combines TRBV6-1 with TRBJ1-4; D is uncertain. Germline V gene sequence: CDR1 MNHNS, CDR2 SASEGT. V lost 4 bases, J lost 8 bases, and 14 bases lay in between. The CDR3 extends over 14 amino acids. The CDR3 sequence is CASSGGEASEKLFF. CDR3 coding DNA: TGTGCCAGCAGTGGCGGTGAAGCGTCGGAAAAACTGTTTTTT.

This clone is a singleton in its sample. The chain recombines TRBV5-1 with TRBJ1-1; D not certain. Germline CDR1 is SGHRS and CDR2 is YFSETQ. There are 13 residues in the CDR3. Deletions cut 3 bases from V and 2 bases from J, with 8 bases between. CDR3 loop: CASSWQFNTEAFF. The CDR3 DNA follows: TGCGCCAGCAGCTGGCAGTTCAACACTGAAGCTTTCTTT.

DNA for the CDR3: TGTGCCAGCAGCTTAGCGGGGGGACAACAAGAGACCCAGTACTTC. This sequence encodes CASSLAGGQQETQYF. This chain connects TRBV11-3 to TRBJ2-5; tentatively, D is TRBD2 (7 bases). Germline lookup yields CDR1 SGHNT and CDR2 YENEEA. V dropped 1 base and J dropped 2 bases, with 11 bases sitting between them. This CDR3 has 15 residues.

The rearrangement links TRBV9 to TRBJ2-3; D possibly corresponds to TRBD1 (6 bases). The CDR3 has 16 amino acids. Trimming stripped 3 bases from V and 0 bases from J, with 14 bases between. Germline-derived CDR1 and CDR2 are SGDLS and YYNGEE. The chain's CDR3 is CASSADRRSSTDTQYF. The CDR3 DNA follows: TGTGCCAGCAGCGCAGACAGGAGGTCTAGCACAGATACGCAGTATTTT.

This clone was picked up one time. CDR3 protein: CASSLGPPGKGNYGYTF. The CDR3 bases are TGTGCCAGCAGCTTAGGGCCCCCCGGAAAGGGGAACTATGGCTACACCTTC. The chain is built from TRBV7-2 and TRBJ1-2, with D perhaps TRBD1 (5 bases). This CDR3 has 17 residues. CDR1 SGHTA and CDR2 FQGNSA come from the germline V gene. Trimming stripped 1 base from V and 2 bases from J, with 17 bases between.

V gene TRBV7-9 combines with J gene TRBJ1-1; D gene ambiguous. V lost 6 bases and J lost 5, with 13 bases in between. The CDR3 has 13 residues. The germline V gene encodes CDR1 SEHNR and CDR2 FQNEAQ (reference sequence). The CDR3 sequence: CASSNVRLTEAFF. In DNA, the CDR3 is TGTGCCAGCAGTAATGTGAGATTGACTGAAGCTTTCTTT.

The chain combines TRBV2 with TRBJ1-5; TRBD1 matches at 8 bases. V lost 6 bases, J lost 9 bases, and 13 bases stayed unmatched. The CDR3 contains 15 residues. Looked up from germline, CDR1 is SNHLY and CDR2 is FYNNEI. CDR3 residues: CASRDRVSDGGPQHF. The CDR3 nucleotides read TGTGCCAGCAGGGACAGGGTTTCGGATGGGGGGCCCCAGCATTTT.

This clone has only a few counts. This chain joins TRBV11-3 and TRBJ2-7, with a weak D call TRBD1 (6 bases). The CDR3 is made up of 12 amino acids. Between the trimmed V and J ends, which lost 5 bases and 3 bases, there was a span of 8 bases. In germline, CDR1 is SGHNT, CDR2 YENEEA. The CDR3 loop reads CASSQQGYEQYF. In DNA, the CDR3 is TGTGCCAGCAGCCAACAGGGCTACGAGCAGTACTTC.

V gene TRBV28 combines with J gene TRBJ2-5; no firm D call. V was pared by 6 bases and J by 0 bases, with 11 bases between. The CDR3 covers 14 residues. The germline gives CDR1 MDHEN, CDR2 SYDVKM. CDR3 nucleotides: TGTGCCAGCAGCCTACCCATAAACCAAGAGACCCAGTACTTC. Encoded protein: CASSLPINQETQYF.